The 14 T cell receptor beta chains reported below all come from one sample, sequenced in a study of blood T cell repertoires in COVID-19. Assay: immunoSEQ multiplex PCR; the TCRdb copy retains only in-frame clones and omits some. Of 350,000 to 400,000 clones listed, roughly nine tenths were seen once; the top ten hold approximately 1.5%. The source material was PBMCs or T cells enriched from blood (not recorded which). The source is a woman in her twenties or thirties who had recovered from COVID-19.

This clone was seen only a few times. This sequence joins TRBV2 and TRBJ2-5; D might be TRBD2 (5 bases). CDR3 length: 14 residues. The germline CDR1 and CDR2 sequences are SNHLY and FYNNEI. V dropped 4 bases and J dropped 2 bases, with 11 bases sitting between them. The CDR3 nucleotides are TGTGCCAGCAGTGTCGGGGAACAACAAGAGACCCAGTACTTC. Its translation: CASSVGEQQETQYF.

Here the CDR3 reads CAGSRTGTGNTIYF. The CDR3 nucleotides read TGTGCCGGCTCTAGGACAGGGACCGGAAACACCATATATTTT. The chain links TRBV19 to TRBJ1-3; 8 nucleotides line up with TRBD1. With V trimmed by 11 bases and J by 4 bases, 10 bases remained unmatched. Germline CDR1 LNHDA, CDR2 SQIVND (reference sequence). CDR3 length equals 14 residues.

J is TRBJ1-3 and V is TRBV30; tentative D call: TRBD1 (5 bases). Germline lookup yields CDR1 GTSNPN and CDR2 SVGIG (reference sequence). The CDR3 extends over 15 amino acids. Between the trimmed V and J ends, which lost 3 bases and 0 bases, there was a span of 12 bases. The CDR3 reads CAWSGGYPSGNTIYF. In nucleotides, the CDR3 is TGTGCCTGGAGCGGGGGGTACCCCTCTGGAAACACCATATATTTT.

The DNA of the CDR3 is TGCAGTGCTAGTCCCTCGGGACTAGTCACGGATACGCAGTATTTT. As protein: CSASPSGLVTDTQYF. The chain has TRBV20-1 and TRBJ2-3, with 8 bases aligning to TRBD2. Trimming at V came to 3 bases and at J to 6 bases, leaving 11 bases not matched to a gene. The CDR3 sequence is 15 residues long. Germline-derived CDR1 and CDR2 are DFQATT and SNEGSKA (reference sequence).

This clone was picked up a small number of times. CDR3 protein: CSVQQGVNTGELFF. The CDR3 nucleotides are TGCAGCGTTCAACAGGGGGTTAACACCGGGGAGCTGTTTTTT. The V gene is TRBV29-1, the J gene TRBJ2-2, with 8 bases matching TRBD1. The ends lost 5 bases at V and 2 bases at J; junction bases unmatched: 4. The CDR3 is 14 residues long. From germline, CDR1 is SQVTM and CDR2 ANQGSEA.

This clone came up a few times. The V gene is TRBV9, the J gene TRBJ2-3; TRBD2 agrees at 8 bases. CDR1 is SGDLS, CDR2 YYNGEE, per germline. Unmatched junction bases numbered 4, after V lost 0 bases and J lost 4 bases. The CDR3 sequence is 15 residues long. The CDR3 protein is CASSVGTSRADTQYF. CDR3 coding DNA: TGTGCCAGCAGCGTAGGGACTAGCCGGGCAGATACGCAGTATTTT.

This rearrangement joins TRBV5-1 to TRBJ2-2; perhaps TRBD1 as D (6 bases). There are 16 residues in the CDR3. Per germline, CDR1 SGHRS and CDR2 YFSETQ. The V and J ends lost 6 bases and 2 bases respectively, with 17 bases between them. CDR3 in amino acids: CASTYTGNPNTGELFF. The CDR3 DNA follows: TGCGCCAGCACCTACACAGGGAATCCCAACACCGGGGAGCTGTTTTTT. Full variable domain (rest looked up from reference TRBV5-1 and TRBJ2-2): KAGVTQTPRYLIKTRGQQVTLSCSPISGHRSVSWYQQTPGQGLQFLFEYFSETQRNKGNFPGRFSGRQFSNSRSEMNVSTLELGDSALYLCASTYTGNPNTGELFFGEGSRLTVL.

This rearrangement joins TRBV19 to TRBJ1-1; TRBD1 aligns across 8 bases. Germline trimming cut 7 bases from V and 0 bases from J; bases unmatched to any gene: 22. The V gene's germline CDR1 is LNHDA and CDR2 SQIVND (reference sequence). There are 20 residues in the CDR3. CDR3 bases: TGTGCCAGTATGTCCAGGGGGCTCAGGGGATTAACCGGAATGAACACTGAAGCTTTCTTT. Encoded protein: CASMSRGLRGLTGMNTEAFF.

The J gene is TRBJ1-5, the V gene TRBV7-2, with 11 bases lining up with TRBD1. The CDR3 extends over 19 amino acids. The germline gives CDR1 SGHTA, CDR2 FQGNSA. V lost 1 base to trimming and J lost 0 bases; unmatched junction nucleotides: 8. The CDR3 region is CASSLVGTGGFYSNQPQHF. The DNA of the CDR3 is TGTGCCAGCAGCTTAGTCGGGACAGGGGGATTTTATAGCAATCAGCCCCAGCATTTT.

The sample holds one count of this clone. The genes are TRBV30 and TRBJ1-6, with D uncertain. CDR1 is GTSNPN, CDR2 SVGIG, per germline (reference sequence). The V gene lost 1 base and the J gene lost 5 bases, with 9 bases spanning the gap. The CDR3 is 14 amino acids. CDR3 sequence (DNA): TGTGCCTGGAGTGGCGGGCAAGATAATTCACCCCTCCACTTT. It specifies CAWSGGQDNSPLHF. Full variable domain (missing parts from reference TRBV30 and TRBJ1-6): SQTIHQWPATLVQPVGSPLSLECTVEGTSNPNLYWYRQAAGRGLQLLFYSVGIGQISSEVPQNLSASRPQDRQFILSSKKLLLSDSGFYLCAWSGGQDNSPLHFGNGTRLTVT.

The rearrangement links TRBV12-5 to TRBJ1-2; 11 bases match TRBD1. There are 19 residues in the CDR3. Germline assignment: CDR1 LGHNT and CDR2 FRNRAP. The trim removed 0 bases at V and 3 bases at J, leaving 12 bases unmatched. The CDR3 sequence: CASGLVLGQGVRNYYGYTF. The CDR3, as DNA: TGTGCTAGTGGTTTGGTTCTGGGACAGGGGGTTCGGAACTACTATGGCTACACCTTC.

J is TRBJ2-7 and V is TRBV2; 8 nucleotides agree with TRBD1. The trim removed 7 bases at V and 4 bases at J, leaving 6 bases unmatched. Germline lookup yields CDR1 SNHLY and CDR2 FYNNEI. The length of the CDR3 is 13 residues. The CDR3 here is CASKQGVLYEQYF. The CDR3 bases are TGTGCCAGCAAACAGGGGGTATTGTACGAGCAGTACTTC.

V is TRBV10-1 and J is TRBJ2-7; 7 positions match TRBD1. Germline V lookup: CDR1 WNHNN, CDR2 SYGVQD (reference sequence). The CDR3 consists of 13 residues. The ends lost 8 bases at V and 2 bases at J; junction bases unmatched: 6. The CDR3 DNA reads TGCGCCAGCGCCCTCGGACAGGCCTACGAGCAGTACTTC. It yields the protein CASALGQAYEQYF.

The genes are TRBV3-1 (or the pseudogene TRBV3-2) and TRBJ2-4; tentative D call: TRBD2 (6 bases). V was pared by 0 bases and J by 3 bases, with 12 bases between. CDR1 is LGHDT, CDR2 YNNKEL, per germline (reference sequence). The CDR3 is 16 residues long. CDR3 in amino acids: CASSQDPASVKNIQYF. The CDR3 region has the DNA TGTGCCAGCAGCCAAGATCCGGCTAGCGTCAAAAACATTCAGTACTTC.